Listed below are T cell receptor beta chains from one sample, sequenced in a study of blood T cell repertoires in COVID-19. Assay: immunoSEQ multiplex PCR; the TCRdb copy retains only in-frame clones and omits some. The sample yields fewer than 300,000 clones, 70% to 85% seen once. The sample comprised peripheral blood. The receptors stem from a human donor with COVID-19, enrolled during active disease. The donor label of this sample is uncertain. CDR3s include the opening cysteine and the closing phenylalanine or tryptophan. The D gene is left open where the match is weak. Clone size appears in some rows only: once, few, many, or a class for an expanded clone.

TRBJ2-3 | TRBV6-6 | . | . | TGTGCCAGCAGTTACTCGGAGAGGGGGACGCAGTATTTT | CASSYSERGTQYF
TRBJ1-1 | TRBV28 | . | . | TGTGCCAGCAGTTTACAGGGCACGAACACTGAAGCTTTCTTT | CASSLQGTNTEAFF
TRBJ2-2 | TRBV24-1 | . | TRBD1 | TGTGCCACCAGTGAACCGGGACAGGGTGAAACCGGGGAGCTGTTTTTT | CATSEPGQGETGELFF
TRBJ1-3 | TRBV12-3/TRBV12-4 | . | . | TGTGCCAGCAACTACGGGGAAGGAAACACCATATATTTT | CASNYGEGNTIYF
TRBJ1-2 | TRBV6-5 | many | . | TGTGCCACTCAATGGGGCAGGGATACTAACTATGGCTACACCTTC | CATQWGRDTNYGYTF
TRBJ2-1 | TRBV6-1 | . | . | TGTGCCAGCAGTGACCGACGGGGGAGAGGCTCGGTGACCTACAATGAGCAGTTCTTC | CASSDRRGRGSVTYNEQFF
TRBJ2-7 | TRBV12-3/TRBV12-4 | once | . | TGTGCCAGCAGAACACAGGACATGAACGAGCAGTACTTC | CASRTQDMNEQYF
TRBJ1-1 | TRBV7-8 | . | TRBD1 | TGTGCCAGCAGCTTAGCCTCCCCAGGGGGCAGCGAAGCTTTCTTT | CASSLASPGGSEAFF
TRBJ1-4 | TRBV5-8 | . | TRBD1 | TGTGCCAGCATCGAGGACAGGGCGGGTGAAAAACTGTTTTTT | CASIEDRAGEKLFF
TRBJ2-7 | TRBV5-1 | . | TRBD1 | TGCGCCAGCAGTCCGGGACAGGGCCTCGAAGAGCAGTACTTC | CASSPGQGLEEQYF
TRBJ2-7 | TRBV3-1/TRBV3-2 | . | TRBD2 | TGTGCCAGCAGCCAAGATTACGGCGGGGGGGAGTCCTACGAGCAGTACTTC | CASSQDYGGGESYEQYF
TRBJ1-1 | TRBV5-1 | . | TRBD1 | TGCGCCAGCAGTCCCCTGGGACAGGGACGAACTGAAGCTTTCTTT | CASSPLGQGRTEAFF
TRBJ2-3 | TRBV19 | . | TRBD1 | TGTGCCAGTAGTATAAGGGGACAGGTTTCACGCACAGATACGCAGTATTTT | CASSIRGQVSRTDTQYF
TRBJ2-2 | TRBV9 | . | TRBD1 | TGTGCCAGCAGCGTAGAGGGGACAGTAGCCGGGGAGCTGTTTTTT | CASSVEGTVAGELFF
TRBJ2-2 | TRBV5-4 | once | TRBD2 | TGTGCCAGCAACCCAGCGGGAGTAGCGAACACCGGGGAGCTGTTTTTT | CASNPAGVANTGELFF
TRBJ1-5 | TRBV11-1 | . | . | TGTGCCAGCAGCCCGGCCCGGGATCAGCCCCAGCATTTT | CASSPARDQPQHF
TRBJ2-5 | TRBV19 | . | TRBD2 | TGTGCCAGTAGTGGCTACGGACTAGCGGGAGCAGAGACCCAGTACTTC | CASSGYGLAGAETQYF
TRBJ1-1 | TRBV12-5 | . | . | TGTGCTAGTGGTTTGGTAGACAGGCCTTTCTTT | CASGLVDRPFF
TRBJ2-1 | TRBV19 | once | TRBD1 | TGTGCCAGTAGTATGTGGGACAGCTCCTACAATGAGCAGTTCTTC | CASSMWDSSYNEQFF
TRBJ1-5 | TRBV27 | . | . | TGTGCCAGCAGTTCAGGGTTTAGCAATCAGCCCCAGCATTTT | CASSSGFSNQPQHF
TRBJ2-7 | TRBV19 | . | TRBD1 | TGTGCCAGTAGGACGAGGGGACAGGGGGCGTCGAGCTCCTACGAGCAGTACTTC | CASRTRGQGASSSYEQYF
TRBJ1-2 | TRBV12-3/TRBV12-4 | . | . | TGTGCCAGCAGTTTTACAGGGAACGGCTACACCTTC | CASSFTGNGYTF
TRBJ2-1 | TRBV27 | . | . | TGTGCCAGCAGCCTGATGGAGAAGGCTGAGCAGTTCTTC | CASSLMEKAEQFF
TRBJ2-2 | TRBV5-1 | . | TRBD2 | TGCGCCAGCACCATAGCGGGTTTGAACACCGGGGAGCTGTTTTTT | CASTIAGLNTGELFF
TRBJ1-2 | TRBV5-1 | once | . | TGCGCCAGCAGCTTGGACGGACAGACACGTTATGGCTACACCTTC | CASSLDGQTRYGYTF
TRBJ1-1 | TRBV12-5 | . | . | TGTGCTAGTGGTTTGGTCCGACAGAAAGCTTTCTTT | CASGLVRQKAFF
TRBJ1-6 | TRBV5-4 | once | . | TGTGCCAGCAGCTCTCAGGACAGTCGCCCCCTCCACTTT | CASSSQDSRPLHF
TRBJ1-2 | TRBV7-2 | . | . | TGTGCCAGCAGCTTAGTGATTTCTCGGGATGGCTACACCTTC | CASSLVISRDGYTF